These T cell receptor beta chains were read from a single sample in a study of blood T cell repertoires in COVID-19. TCRdb keeps only in-frame clones here, not all; method: immunoSEQ multiplex PCR. In the table there are 470,000 or so clones, about 89% of which are singletons. The sample comprised peripheral blood. The receptors here all came from a woman aged 25 to 39 with acute or convalescent COVID-19. Each CDR3 is given with its conserved first and last residue. Fields, in order: J gene, clone size, V gene, D gene, CDR3 protein, CDR3 DNA. D genes are given only for firm matches. Only part of the rows carry a size: once, few, many, or a class if the clone is expanded.

J: TRBJ2-1
size: NA
V: TRBV11-3
D: TRBD1
CDR3: CASSDGTAYNEQFF
DNA: TGTGCCAGCAGCGACGGGACAGCCTACAATGAGCAGTTCTTC

J: TRBJ1-6
size: NA
V: TRBV9
D: TRBD1
CDR3: CASSTQGALSPLHF
DNA: TGTGCCAGCAGCACACAGGGGGCGCTTTCACCCCTCCACTTT

J: TRBJ2-7
size: NA
V: TRBV10-3
D: TRBD2
CDR3: CASCGTRGGAGRHEQYF
DNA: TGTGCCAGCTGCGGGACTCGCGGGGGGGCGGGGCGCCACGAGCAGTACTTC

J: TRBJ1-5
size: NA
V: TRBV18
D: TRBD1
CDR3: CASSPGQGMNQPQHF
DNA: TGTGCCAGCTCACCTGGACAGGGGATGAATCAGCCCCAGCATTTT

J: TRBJ2-3
size: NA
V: TRBV28
D: NA
CDR3: CASSLTGGRDTQYF
DNA: TGTGCCAGCAGTCTCACCGGGGGGCGGGATACGCAGTATTTT

J: TRBJ2-3
size: NA
V: TRBV11-2
D: NA
CDR3: CASSLDPGSAASTDTQYF
DNA: TGTGCCAGCAGCTTAGATCCTGGGTCAGCGGCTAGCACAGATACGCAGTATTTT

J: TRBJ2-5
size: NA
V: TRBV5-4
D: TRBD2
CDR3: CASSPPGALAGMGETQYF
DNA: TGTGCCAGCAGCCCGCCGGGGGCACTAGCGGGGATGGGAGAGACCCAGTACTTC

J: TRBJ2-2
size: NA
V: TRBV14
D: NA
CDR3: CASSQHSTGELFF
DNA: TGTGCCAGCAGCCAACACAGTACCGGGGAGCTGTTTTTT

J: TRBJ1-2
size: NA
V: TRBV6-6
D: NA
CDR3: CASSRGVDYGYTF
DNA: TGTGCCAGCAGCCGGGGTGTAGACTATGGCTACACCTTC

J: TRBJ2-1
size: NA
V: TRBV30
D: TRBD2
CDR3: CAWRVGGANNEQFF
DNA: TGTGCCTGGAGGGTCGGGGGGGCCAATAATGAGCAGTTCTTC

J: TRBJ2-6
size: NA
V: TRBV24-1
D: NA
CDR3: CATSEPGTGANVLTF
DNA: TGTGCCACCAGTGAACCAGGTACCGGGGCCAACGTCCTGACTTTC

J: TRBJ1-4
size: NA
V: TRBV5-5
D: NA
CDR3: CASSLVGSEKLFF
DNA: TGTGCCAGCAGCTTGGTTGGCAGTGAAAAACTGTTTTTT

J: TRBJ1-1
size: NA
V: TRBV7-9
D: NA
CDR3: CASSLAPADTEAFF
DNA: TGTGCCAGCAGCTTAGCGCCCGCGGACACTGAAGCTTTCTTT

J: TRBJ1-1
size: NA
V: TRBV19
D: NA
CDR3: CASSVQGHSNTEAFF
DNA: TGTGCCAGTAGTGTACAGGGTCACTCGAACACTGAAGCTTTCTTT

J: TRBJ2-7
size: NA
V: TRBV10-3
D: TRBD1
CDR3: CAITAGGNSYEQYF
DNA: TGTGCCATCACGGCAGGGGGAAACTCCTACGAGCAGTACTTC

J: TRBJ1-4
size: NA
V: TRBV15
D: TRBD1
CDR3: CATSREAGGEKLFF
DNA: TGTGCCACCAGCAGAGAGGCAGGGGGTGAAAAACTGTTTTTT

J: TRBJ1-5
size: NA
V: TRBV3-1/TRBV3-2
D: TRBD1
CDR3: CASSQRTGMPQHF
DNA: TGTGCCAGCAGCCAGCGGACAGGGATGCCCCAGCATTTT

J: TRBJ1-2
size: NA
V: TRBV4-1
D: NA
CDR3: CASGRTGQLGYGYTF
DNA: TGCGCCAGCGGGCGAACGGGACAACTTGGGTATGGCTACACCTTC

J: TRBJ2-3
size: NA
V: TRBV4-1
D: NA
CDR3: CASSQGMTRDTQYF
DNA: TGCGCCAGCAGCCAAGGCATGACCAGGGATACGCAGTATTTT

J: TRBJ2-5
size: NA
V: TRBV18
D: TRBD1
CDR3: CASSQGAWLETQYF
DNA: TGTGCCAGCTCACAGGGGGCGTGGTTGGAGACCCAGTACTTC

J: TRBJ1-2
size: NA
V: TRBV9
D: NA
CDR3: CASSVTGVYGYTF
DNA: TGTGCCAGCAGCGTAACAGGAGTTTATGGCTACACCTTC

J: TRBJ2-5
size: NA
V: TRBV10-2
D: TRBD2
CDR3: CASSPGTSSQETQYF
DNA: TGCGCCAGCAGTCCCGGGACTAGCAGCCAAGAGACCCAGTACTTC

J: TRBJ2-7
size: NA
V: TRBV7-3
D: TRBD1
CDR3: CASSFGTVSEQYF
DNA: TGTGCCAGCAGCTTCGGGACAGTTAGCGAGCAGTACTTC

J: TRBJ1-6
size: NA
V: TRBV5-1
D: NA
CDR3: CASKASASTSGSPLHF
DNA: TGCGCCAGCAAAGCTTCGGCCTCTACTTCAGGTTCACCCCTCCACTTT

J: TRBJ2-7
size: NA
V: TRBV29-1
D: NA
CDR3: CSVEISRYEQYF
DNA: TGCAGCGTTGAAATCAGCAGGTACGAGCAGTACTTC

J: TRBJ2-2
size: NA
V: TRBV12-2
D: NA
CDR3: CASRLPDRPGELFF
DNA: TGTGCAAGTCGCTTACCCGACAGGCCCGGGGAGCTGTTTTTT

J: TRBJ2-7
size: few
V: TRBV2
D: TRBD2
CDR3: CASSTWTSGGNEQYF
DNA: TGTGCCAGCAGTACCTGGACTAGCGGGGGGAACGAGCAGTACTTC

J: TRBJ2-3
size: NA
V: TRBV4-1
D: TRBD2
CDR3: CASSQGASGGTPSTDTQYF
DNA: TGCGCCAGCAGCCAAGGGGCTAGCGGGGGGACACCTAGCACAGATACACAGTATTTT

J: TRBJ1-4
size: NA
V: TRBV5-4
D: NA
CDR3: CASSSGRDSRAGEKLFF
DNA: TGTGCCAGCAGCTCGGGCCGGGACTCACGGGCGGGTGAAAAACTGTTTTTT

J: TRBJ2-3
size: once
V: TRBV9
D: NA
CDR3: CASSVWGQTTDTQYF
DNA: TGTGCCAGCAGCGTATGGGGACAAACGACAGATACGCAGTATTTT

J: TRBJ2-7
size: NA
V: TRBV4-1
D: NA
CDR3: CASSQEFTGSSYEQYF
DNA: TGCGCCAGCAGCCAAGAGTTTACAGGGAGTTCCTACGAGCAGTACTTC

J: TRBJ1-1
size: NA
V: TRBV2
D: TRBD1
CDR3: CASALDRGPEAFF
DNA: TGTGCCAGCGCCTTGGACAGGGGACCTGAAGCTTTCTTT